The 6 T cell receptor beta chains presented below share a single source sample, sequenced in a study of blood T cells in healthy people across ages. A J-beta primer mix and a sample-barcoded 5' primer were used in a second PCR of roughly 7 to 12 cycles. TCRdb processed the 5' RACE reads anew with MiXCR; each CDR3 protein has one entry. Of 1.5 million to 2 million distinct CDR3 sequences in the sample, around 48% are singletons; the top ten hold 2% to 2.5%. Sequencing input: blood. The receptors originated from a woman between 40 and 50 years old in good health.

CDR3 DNA: TGTGCCAGCAGTTTATCGTGGCAGACCCAAGAGACCCAGTACTTC. It is translated as CASSLSWQTQETQYF. This chain connects TRBV28 to TRBJ2-5, with D uncertain. The CDR3 length is 15 residues. Trimming stripped 1 base from V and 1 base from J, with 10 bases between. From germline, CDR1 is MDHEN and CDR2 SYDVKM.

V gene TRBV2 combines with J gene TRBJ2-3; D not certain. The CDR3 covers 12 residues. Germline values: CDR1 SNHLY, CDR2 FYNNEI. With 5 bases removed from V and 9 bases from J, the gap between germline ends came to 12 bases. CDR3 loop: CASSKLTDTQYF. The CDR3 bases are TGTGCCAGCAGTAAACTAACCGACACGCAGTATTTT.

The J gene is TRBJ1-5, the V gene TRBV6-2 or TRBV6-3; TRBD1 is a possible D gene (5 bases). From germline, CDR1 is MNHEY and CDR2 SVGEGT. The CDR3 is 16 amino acids. V lost 4 bases to trimming and J lost 0 bases, with 13 bases between them. The CDR3: CASSSWTTNSNQPQHF. As DNA, the CDR3 is TGTGCCAGCAGTTCTTGGACAACTAATAGCAATCAGCCCCAGCATTTT.

This clonotype was seen more than once but under ten times. V and J are TRBV20-1 and TRBJ1-2; unclear D gene. Trimming removed 1 base at V and 3 bases at J, with 6 bases between. Germline assignment: CDR1 DFQATT and CDR2 SNEGSKA (reference sequence). CDR3 length equals 12 residues. The CDR3 sequence is CSARGRHYGYTF. Written as DNA, the CDR3 is TGCAGTGCTAGAGGCCGCCACTATGGCTACACCTTC.

J is TRBJ1-6 and V is TRBV10-3; D is ambiguous. The V gene lost 7 bases and the J gene lost 7 bases, with 11 bases spanning the gap. This CDR3 region has 13 residues. Germline V gene data show CDR1 as ENHRY and CDR2 as SYGVKD. Here the CDR3 reads CAITEDRNSPLHF. DNA of the CDR3: TGTGCCATCACCGAAGACCGGAATTCACCCCTCCACTTT.

In its sample, this clonotype was seen a few times. This sequence joins TRBV12-3 or TRBV12-4 and TRBJ1-5; tentatively, D is TRBD1 (6 bases). V was pared by 4 bases and J by 5 bases, with 12 bases between. This CDR3 is built from 14 residues. The CDR3 protein is CASSWARGDQPQHF. The DNA of the CDR3 is TGTGCCAGCAGTTGGGCCAGGGGCGATCAGCCCCAGCATTTT.